Listed here are 17 T cell receptor beta chains from one sample, sequenced in a study of molecular identifiers for immune sequencing clone quantification. TCRdb ran MiXCR on the PCR reads and lists one entry per CDR3 protein. Of 37,000 or so distinct CDR3 sequences in the sample, roughly 24% were seen once. The sequenced sample consisted of naive CD8+ T cells from blood, with Jurkat cell RNA spiked in. Subset given: FACS-sorted CD8+CD4-CCR7+CD45RA+ naive T cells. These receptors came from a human donor in good health. Some libraries in this study had Jurkat cell RNA spiked in.

This clonotype was observed a handful of times. The chain has TRBV28 and TRBJ2-3, with D uncertain. This CDR3 is built from 18 residues. Trimming removed 1 base at V and 5 bases at J, with 22 bases between. The germline V gene encodes CDR1 MDHEN and CDR2 SYDVKM. The chain's CDR3 is CASSLSLGRRLRLDTQYF. The CDR3 DNA reads TGTGCCAGCAGTTTATCTCTAGGGCGTAGGCTCCGGCTAGATACGCAGTATTTT.

V and J are TRBV12-3 or TRBV12-4 and TRBJ2-7; D not resolved. This CDR3 is 13 amino acids long. Trimming cost V 7 bases and J 3 bases, with 13 bases left between them. CDR3 residues: CASTQGPNYEQYF. CDR3 DNA: TGTGCCAGCACTCAAGGCCCAAACTACGAGCAGTACTTC.

This clonotype came up many times. CDR3 DNA sequence: TGTGCCAGCAGCGAATCTAGAAGCTACGAGCAGTACTTC. It codes for CASSESRSYEQYF. This rearrangement joins TRBV6-1 to TRBJ2-7; no definite D call. Trimming removed 6 bases at V and 3 bases at J, with 12 bases between. Germline V gene data show CDR1 as MNHNS and CDR2 as SASEGT. This CDR3 region has 13 residues.

Worth noting for this clonotype: Being one base from a much bigger clone, this may be a read error. The J gene is TRBJ2-3, the V gene TRBV11-2; TRBD1 matches 8 bases. Germline trimming cut 5 bases from V and 8 bases from J; bases unmatched to any gene: 12. The CDR3 has 15 amino acids. Germline loops: CDR1 SGHAT, CDR2 FQNNGV. This CDR3 is CASSTRTGLAATQYF. The CDR3 nucleotides are TGTGCCAGCAGCACGCGGACAGGGCTGGCAGCTACGCAGTATTTT.

The table lists this clonotype with many counts. The gene calls are TRBV2 and TRBJ2-3; the match to TRBD1 covers 7 bases. V lost 3 bases, J lost 3 bases, and 3 bases stayed unmatched. CDR1 and CDR2 from the germline V gene are SNHLY and FYNNEI. This CDR3 is built from 14 residues. CDR3 sequence reads: CASSEFRGTDTQYF. In nucleotides, the CDR3 is TGTGCCAGCAGTGAGTTCAGGGGGACAGATACGCAGTATTTT.

Ten or more counts support this clonotype. This sequence joins TRBV6-5 and TRBJ2-7; TRBD1 is a possible D gene (7 bases). The CDR3 is 14 residues long. V lost 2 bases and J lost 4, with 12 bases in between. Germline V gene lookup returns CDR1 MNHEY and CDR2 SVGAGI. This chain's CDR3 is CASSYSQGGYEQYF. CDR3 coding DNA: TGTGCCAGCAGTTACAGCCAGGGGGGATACGAGCAGTACTTC.

Many counts were recorded for this clonotype. This sequence joins TRBV7-2 and TRBJ2-2; perhaps TRBD2 as D (6 bases). This CDR3 comprises 18 residues. V shed 3 bases and J shed 8 bases, with 25 bases lying between them. Germline V gene sequence: CDR1 SGHTA, CDR2 FQGNSA. CDR3 sequence: CASSLGAGAGLPGGELFF. CDR3 nucleotide sequence: TGTGCCAGCAGCTTGGGCGCTGGTGCGGGGCTCCCAGGAGGGGAGCTGTTTTTT.

There are many counts of this clonotype. V is TRBV6-1 and J is TRBJ2-5, with 9 bases aligning to TRBD1. Losses at the gene ends were 3 bases for V and 5 bases for J; bases not matched to a gene: 10. This CDR3 has 16 residues. The germline V gene has CDR1 MNHNS and CDR2 SASEGT. The CDR3 loop reads CASSELVGQGFETQYF. The CDR3 DNA follows: TGTGCCAGCAGTGAGTTAGTGGGACAGGGTTTTGAGACCCAGTACTTC.

This clonotype has just a few counts. As the CDR3 is not closed by the conserved phenylalanine or tryptophan, this likely results from a read error. This rearrangement joins TRBV6-5 to TRBJ1-1; D is unclear. Trimming removed 6 bases from V and 10 bases from J, with 15 bases in between. The germline CDR1 and CDR2 sequences are MNHEY and SVGAGI. The CDR3 length is 12 residues. The CDR3, as DNA: TGTGCCAGCAGACACGTGGCCCAAGGAGCTTTCATT. It translates to CASRHVAQGAFI.

The chain recombines TRBV19 with TRBJ2-1; 8 bases map to TRBD2. Germline V gene sequence: CDR1 LNHDA, CDR2 SQIVND (reference sequence). The CDR3 spans 16 residues. V lost 2 bases to trimming and J lost 3 bases; unmatched junction nucleotides: 6. CDR3 amino acids: CASSIWLAGGYNEQFF. In nucleotides, the CDR3 is TGTGCCAGTAGTATATGGCTAGCGGGCGGCTACAATGAGCAGTTCTTC.

The chain recombines TRBV9 with TRBJ2-3; 11 positions agree with TRBD2. The CDR3 is made up of 15 amino acids. Per germline, CDR1 SGDLS and CDR2 YYNGEE. V lost 5 bases and J lost 1; bases outside the gene matches: 3. CDR3 nucleotides: TGTGCCAGCAGTTCTAGCGGGGGGTGCACAGATACGCAGTATTTT. As protein: CASSSSGGCTDTQYF.

This clonotype was observed many times. The CDR3 here is CATSDTGGPGELFF. In nucleotides, the CDR3 is TGTGCCACCAGTGACACAGGGGGACCCGGGGAGCTGTTTTTT. The chain is built from TRBV24-1 and TRBJ2-2; 8 bases are shared with TRBD1. Trimming removed 4 bases from V and 6 bases from J; junction bases left unmatched: 3. Germline lookup yields CDR1 KGHDR and CDR2 SFDVKD. This CDR3 has 14 residues.

The rearrangement uses TRBV4-3 and TRBJ1-1, with D possibly TRBD1 on 5 matching bases. This CDR3 region has 15 residues. Trimming left V 0 bases short and J 4 bases short, with 12 bases between. Per the germline V gene, CDR1 is LGHNA and CDR2 is YSLEER. This CDR3 is CASSQDLGQPTEAFF. The CDR3 region has the DNA TGCGCCAGCAGCCAAGATTTGGGGCAGCCCACTGAAGCTTTCTTT.

The table lists this clonotype with a few counts. J is TRBJ2-1 and V is TRBV12-3 or TRBV12-4; 9 positions agree with TRBD2. This CDR3 has 17 residues. The V and J ends lost 1 base and 6 bases, in that order; junction bases with no gene match: 10. CDR3 coding DNA: TGTGCCAGCAGTTTAGGGTCGATAGCGGGAGTGGGCAATGAGCAGTTCTTC. This sequence encodes CASSLGSIAGVGNEQFF.

Many counts were recorded for this clonotype. The rearrangement uses TRBV5-1 and TRBJ2-1; TRBD1 is a possible D gene (6 bases). CDR3 length: 17 amino acids. Trimming took off 0 bases at V and 7 bases at J, with 20 bases between the two ends. Germline lookup yields CDR1 SGHRS and CDR2 YFSETQ. The CDR3 coding sequence is TGCGCCAGCAGCTTGGATCTTGTAACAGGGATAATAAATGAGCAGTTCTTC. Its protein product is CASSLDLVTGIINEQFF.

This clonotype is medium-sized by share. The gene calls are TRBV28 and TRBJ2-3, with D maybe TRBD2 (5 bases). This CDR3 is built from 15 residues. Trimming removed 3 bases from V and 0 bases from J, with 10 bases in between. The germline V gene has CDR1 MDHEN and CDR2 SYDVKM. The CDR3 DNA sequence: TGTGCCAGCAGTTTGGGCGGGCGTAGCACAGATACGCAGTATTTT. This sequence encodes CASSLGGRSTDTQYF.

Comments on this clonotype: A much larger clonotype is one base distant, so this may be a read error. Because it lacks the conserved phenylalanine or tryptophan at the end, this CDR3 is likely a read error. The rearrangement links TRBV20-1 to TRBJ2-3, with 10 bases identical to TRBD2. The V and J ends lost 5 bases and 5 bases, in that order; junction bases with no gene match: 16. The germline V gene has CDR1 DFQATT and CDR2 SNEGSKA (reference sequence). CDR3 size: 17 residues. The chain's CDR3 is CSASLAGATKNRDTQYS. The CDR3 DNA reads as TGCAGTGCTTCGCTAGCGGGGGCTACAAAAAACAGAGATACGCAGTATTCT.